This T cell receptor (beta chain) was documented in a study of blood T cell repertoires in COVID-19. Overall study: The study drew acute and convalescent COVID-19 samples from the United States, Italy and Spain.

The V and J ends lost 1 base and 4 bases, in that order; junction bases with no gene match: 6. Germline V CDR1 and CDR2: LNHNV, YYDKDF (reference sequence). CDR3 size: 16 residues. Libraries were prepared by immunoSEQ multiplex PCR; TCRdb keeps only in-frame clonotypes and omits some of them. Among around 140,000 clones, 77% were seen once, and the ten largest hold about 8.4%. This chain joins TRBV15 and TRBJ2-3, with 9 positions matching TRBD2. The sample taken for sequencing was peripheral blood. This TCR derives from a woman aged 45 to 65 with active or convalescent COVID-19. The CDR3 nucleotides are TGTGCCACCAGCAGAGGGCTAGCGGGGACCTCAGATACGCAGTATTTT. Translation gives CATSRGLAGTSDTQYF.